This TCR beta chain was sequenced in a study of CD8+ T cells in alopecia areata. Overall study results and limits: Normal scalp showed lower clonality than lesional scalp, especially alopecia totalis/universalis. The treated group had a single nonresponder, limiting CD8+ expansion-response conclusions. The study found that many expanded lesional clones persisted in scalp and blood during tofacitinib.

Isolated RNA was reverse transcribed into cDNA used as the sequencing template. Using immunoSEQ multiplex PCR, the repertoire was profiled, and TCRdb retains in-frame clones only, with some absent. This table has 150,000 to 200,000 clones, roughly three fifths appearing once. This CDR3 is 11 amino acids long. CDR1 and CDR2 (germline): DFQATT, SNEGSKA (reference sequence). V shed 3 bases and J shed 5 bases, with 7 bases lying between them. For this clone: The antigen remains unidentified. This sample also contains other DNA sequences that code for the same CDR3.

Treatment of the sample: oral pan-JAK inhibitor, 5-10 mg twice daily. Sampling of alopecia areata patients yielded lesional scalp punch biopsies as well as peripheral blood. This TCR was sampled from a human donor with alopecia areata. The genes are TRBV20-1 and TRBJ1-2; TRBD1 might be the D (6 bases). The starting material was CD4+ T cells sorted from blood, obtained around week 49, from a patient treated with tofacitinib. The CDR3 loop reads CSARDSYGYTF. CDR3 coding DNA: TGCAGTGCTAGGGACAGTTATGGCTACACCTTC.